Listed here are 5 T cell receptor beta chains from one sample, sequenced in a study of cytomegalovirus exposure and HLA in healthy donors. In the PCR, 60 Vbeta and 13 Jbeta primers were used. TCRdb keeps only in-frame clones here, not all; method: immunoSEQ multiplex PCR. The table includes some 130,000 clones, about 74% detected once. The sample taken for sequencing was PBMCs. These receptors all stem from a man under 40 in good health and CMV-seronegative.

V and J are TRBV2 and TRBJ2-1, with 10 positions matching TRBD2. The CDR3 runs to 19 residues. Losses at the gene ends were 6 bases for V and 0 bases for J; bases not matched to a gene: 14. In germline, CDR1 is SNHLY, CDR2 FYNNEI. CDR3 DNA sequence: TGTGCCAGCAGCCCAGGCCAGCGGGGGGGTCAAAGCTCCTACAATGAGCAGTTCTTC. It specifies CASSPGQRGGQSSYNEQFF.

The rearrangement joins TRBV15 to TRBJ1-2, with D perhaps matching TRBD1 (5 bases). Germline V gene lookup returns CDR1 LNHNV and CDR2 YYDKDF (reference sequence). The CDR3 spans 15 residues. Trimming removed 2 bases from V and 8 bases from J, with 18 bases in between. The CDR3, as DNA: TGTGCCACCAGCAGAATTTCCCAGGGAGGCGACGGCTACACCTTC. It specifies CATSRISQGGDGYTF.

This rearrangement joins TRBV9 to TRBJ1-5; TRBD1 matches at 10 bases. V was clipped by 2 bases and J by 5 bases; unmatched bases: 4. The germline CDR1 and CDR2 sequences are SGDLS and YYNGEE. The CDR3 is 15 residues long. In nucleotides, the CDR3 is TGTGCCAGCAGCGTGGGGGGACAGGGGCATCAGCCCCAGCATTTT. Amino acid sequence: CASSVGGQGHQPQHF. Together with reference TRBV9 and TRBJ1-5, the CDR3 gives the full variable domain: DSGVTQTPKHLITATGQRVTLRCSPRSGDLSVYWYQQSLDQGLQFLIQYYNGEERAKGNILERFSAQQFPDLHSELNLSSLELGDSALYFCASSVGGQGHQPQHFGDGTRLSIL.

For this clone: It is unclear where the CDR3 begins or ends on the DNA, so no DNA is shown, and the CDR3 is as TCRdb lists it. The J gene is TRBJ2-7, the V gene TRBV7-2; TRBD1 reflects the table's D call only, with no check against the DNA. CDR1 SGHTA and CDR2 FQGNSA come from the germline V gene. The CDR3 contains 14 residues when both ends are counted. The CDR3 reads CASSFYSGQGEQYF.

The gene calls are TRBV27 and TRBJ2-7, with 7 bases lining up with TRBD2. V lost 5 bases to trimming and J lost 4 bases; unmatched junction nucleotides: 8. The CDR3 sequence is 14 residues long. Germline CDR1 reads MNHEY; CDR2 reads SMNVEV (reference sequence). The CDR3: CASSRSGGPYEQYF. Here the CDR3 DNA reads TGTGCCAGCAGTAGGTCGGGGGGACCTTACGAGCAGTACTTC.